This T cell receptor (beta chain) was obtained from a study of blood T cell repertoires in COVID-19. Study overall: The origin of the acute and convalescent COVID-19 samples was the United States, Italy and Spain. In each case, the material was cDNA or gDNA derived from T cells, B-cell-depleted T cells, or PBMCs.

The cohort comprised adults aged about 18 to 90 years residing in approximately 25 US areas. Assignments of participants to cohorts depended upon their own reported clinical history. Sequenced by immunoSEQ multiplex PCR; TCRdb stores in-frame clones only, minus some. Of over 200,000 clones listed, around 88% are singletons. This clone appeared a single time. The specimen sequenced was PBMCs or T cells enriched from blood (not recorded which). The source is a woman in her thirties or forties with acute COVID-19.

As DNA, the CDR3 is TGTGCCAGCAGCTTAAGAGGGTTCGAGCAGTACGTC. Translation gives CASSLRGFEQYV. This chain uses TRBV11-3 with TRBJ2-7, with a weak D call TRBD2 (5 bases). This CDR3 is built from 12 residues. Deletions cut 2 bases from V and 6 bases from J, with 8 bases between. Germline loops: CDR1 SGHNT, CDR2 YENEEA.